Below, 16 T cell receptor beta chains from the same sample are listed, as sequenced in a study of breast tumors, draining lymph nodes, adjacent tissues. TCRdb reprocessed the multiplex PCR reads via MiXCR and lists one record per CDR3 protein. This sample carries 21,000 or so distinct CDR3 sequences, around 40% of them seen once, and the ten largest clones take around a quarter. The sequencing input was breast tumor tissue. These receptor sequences come from a female donor with breast cancer. Some clones in this sample may be carry-over from other donors' samples.

This clonotype was observed a handful of times. With a much larger clone just one base away, this may be a read error. The rearrangement joins TRBV5-6 to TRBJ2-5; D is possibly TRBD2 (6 bases). The germline gives CDR1 SGHDT, CDR2 YYEEEE. CDR3 length: 14 amino acids. The germline V and J ends were trimmed by 5 bases and 2 bases, with 13 bases remaining between them. The CDR3 DNA reads as TGTGCCAGCAGTCAGACTAGGCCGCAAGAGACCCAGTACTTC. Translation gives CASSQTRPQETQYF.

The gene calls are TRBV4-3 and TRBJ2-1; D remains unclear. Germline values: CDR1 LGHNA, CDR2 YSLEER. The CDR3 spans 12 residues. V lost 0 bases and J lost 5, with 2 bases in between. The CDR3 DNA is TGCGCCAGCAGCCAAGATGACAATGAGCAGTTCTTC. It codes for CASSQDDNEQFF.

The rearrangement links TRBV7-2 to TRBJ2-2, with D maybe TRBD2 (7 bases). The germline CDR1 and CDR2 sequences are SGHTA and FQGNSA. The CDR3 consists of 14 residues. Between the trimmed V and J ends, which lost 2 bases and 8 bases, there was a span of 12 bases. CDR3 residues: CASSLFGGTGELFF. The CDR3 coding sequence is TGTGCCAGCAGCTTATTCGGGGGGACAGGGGAGCTGTTTTTT.

This clonotype qualifies as medium-sized. The gene calls are TRBV5-1 and TRBJ2-2; 7 nucleotides match TRBD1. Germline V gene lookup returns CDR1 SGHRS and CDR2 YFSETQ. V lost 3 bases and J lost 1; bases outside the gene matches: 3. This CDR3 is 15 amino acids long. DNA for the CDR3: TGCGCCAGCAGCTCGGACAGGAGGAACACCGGGGAGCTGTTTTTT. Its translation is CASSSDRRNTGELFF.

In nucleotides, the CDR3 is TGTGCCACCAGCAGAGAGGTAGCGCGGGGTGAAGCTTTCTTT. Translated: CATSREVARGEAFF. The gene calls are TRBV15 and TRBJ1-1; D gene unclear. The CDR3 extends over 14 amino acids. V was pared by 0 bases and J by 7 bases, with 12 bases between. CDR1 is LNHNV and CDR2 is YYDKDF in the germline V gene (reference sequence). The full variable domain, in which reference TRBV15 and TRBJ1-1 provide the parts outside the CDR3, is DAMVIQNPRYQVTQFGKPVTLSCSQTLNHNVMYWYQQKSSQAPKLLFHYYDKDFNNEADTPDNFQSRRPNTSFCFLDIRSPGLGDTAMYLCATSREVARGEAFFGQGTRLTVV.

V and J are TRBV5-1 and TRBJ1-6; tentative D call: TRBD1 (5 bases). The CDR3 runs 16 residues. V lost 0 bases, J lost 7 bases, and 14 bases lay in between. Germline assignment: CDR1 SGHRS and CDR2 YFSETQ. The DNA for the CDR3 is TGCGCCAGCAGCTTGGACCCGGGACGGGCGAATTCACCCCTCCACTTT. Protein product: CASSLDPGRANSPLHF. Full variable domain (rest looked up from reference TRBV5-1 and TRBJ1-6): KAGVTQTPRYLIKTRGQQVTLSCSPISGHRSVSWYQQTPGQGLQFLFEYFSETQRNKGNFPGRFSGRQFSNSRSEMNVSTLELGDSALYLCASSLDPGRANSPLHFGNGTRLTVT.

Ten or more counts support this clonotype. This chain connects TRBV12-3 or TRBV12-4 to TRBJ1-4; no reliable D call. The CDR3 spans 11 residues. V was cut by 4 bases and J by 8 bases, with 5 bases left in between. As DNA, the CDR3 is TGTGCCAGCAGTTCCTCGGAAAAACTGTTTTTT. Translated: CASSSSEKLFF.

The sample holds a few counts of this clonotype. This chain uses TRBV6-1 with TRBJ2-5, with 8 bases matching TRBD2. CDR1 and CDR2 (germline): MNHNS, SASEGT. V was pared by 8 bases and J by 0 bases, with 8 bases of the junction left unmatched. This CDR3 contains 15 residues. Written as DNA, the CDR3 is TGTGCCAGCGGGGCACAAGCGGGGGACCAAGAGACCCAGTACTTC. Translating it yields CASGAQAGDQETQYF.

This clonotype turned up a few times. The chain combines TRBV7-2 with TRBJ2-3; D not certain. Trimming took off 2 bases at V and 2 bases at J, with 5 bases between the two ends. This CDR3 has 13 amino acids. Germline V gives CDR1 SGHTA, CDR2 FQGNSA. CDR3 amino acids: CASSLRPTDTQYF. CDR3 DNA sequence: TGTGCCAGCAGCTTACGTCCCACAGATACGCAGTATTTT. Combining the CDR3 with reference TRBV7-2 and TRBJ2-3 gives the whole variable domain GAGVSQSPSNKVTEKGKDVELRCDPISGHTALYWYRQSLGQGLEFLIYFQGNSAPDKSGLPSDRFSAERTGGSVSTLTIQRTQQEDSAVYLCASSLRPTDTQYFGPGTRLTVL.

Turning to this clonotype: Relative to the germline gene, one junction end is altered; a read error may explain this. The rearrangement uses TRBV7-7 and TRBJ2-1; TRBD2 matches 8 bases. CDR1 is SSHAT, CDR2 FNYEAQ, per germline (reference sequence). The CDR3 runs 15 residues. DNA for the CDR3: TGTGCTAGCAGCTTAGGTAGCGGGGTAGGCAATGAGCAGTTCTTC. Its protein product is CASSLGSGVGNEQFF.

There are many counts of this clonotype. The CDR3, as DNA: TGTGCCATCAGTGAGGCTTTTACGTATGAGCAGTTCTTC. Translating it yields CAISEAFTYEQFF. The chain couples TRBV10-3 to TRBJ2-1; D is unresolved. Trimming removed 2 bases from V and 8 bases from J, with 10 bases in between. CDR1 and CDR2 from the germline V gene are ENHRY and SYGVKD. The CDR3 extends over 13 amino acids.

By its share, this clonotype is medium-sized. This chain links TRBV30 with TRBJ2-3, with D possibly matching TRBD1 (5 bases). This CDR3 comprises 15 residues. Germline V gene data show CDR1 as GTSNPN and CDR2 as SVGIG (reference sequence). V lost 2 bases to trimming and J lost 0 bases, with 12 bases between them. CDR3 in DNA: TGTGCCTGGAGTCTGTATTCAGGGAGCACAGATACGCAGTATTTT. Its translation: CAWSLYSGSTDTQYF.

In its sample, this clonotype was seen many times. The chain is built from TRBV7-2 and TRBJ2-2, with D maybe TRBD2 (6 bases). The germline V gene has CDR1 SGHTA and CDR2 FQGNSA. Trimming stripped 5 bases from V and 4 bases from J, with 17 bases between. This CDR3 has 16 residues. CDR3 in DNA: TGTGCCAGCAGCCACGGGCAAGCGGGCCGCACCGGGGAGCTGTTTTTT. Amino acid sequence: CASSHGQAGRTGELFF.

This clonotype has a count of ten or more. The rearrangement links TRBV5-1 to TRBJ2-5, with TRBD1 matching over 9 bases. Germline CDR1 and CDR2: SGHRS and YFSETQ. V gave up 1 base and J gave up 2 bases; unmatched junction bases: 3. The CDR3 consists of 15 residues. CDR3 amino acids: CASSLPGTGQETQYF. The DNA for the CDR3 is TGCGCCAGCAGCTTGCCCGGGACAGGGCAAGAGACCCAGTACTTC. The full variable domain, with the rest looked up from reference TRBV5-1 and TRBJ2-5, is KAGVTQTPRYLIKTRGQQVTLSCSPISGHRSVSWYQQTPGQGLQFLFEYFSETQRNKGNFPGRFSGRQFSNSRSEMNVSTLELGDSALYLCASSLPGTGQETQYFGPGTRLLVL.

This clonotype has only a few counts. Given a much more abundant clone one base away, this may be a read error. The chain joins TRBV20-1 to TRBJ2-1; D is perhaps TRBD1 (5 bases). The CDR3 runs 14 residues. Germline CDR1 reads DFQATT; CDR2 reads SNEGSKA (reference sequence). The CDR3: CSAQGARSYTEQFF. In nucleotides, the CDR3 is TGCAGTGCCCAAGGGGCTAGGTCATACACTGAGCAGTTCTTC.

The V call is TRBV7-3, the J call TRBJ2-3; the match to TRBD1 covers 8 bases. J was trimmed by 2 bases and V by 6 bases; bases with no gene match: 4. This CDR3 spans 14 amino acids. Germline V gene data show CDR1 as SGHTA and CDR2 as FQGTGA. The CDR3 region has the DNA TGTGCCAGCAGTCGGGACAGGACCACAGATACGCAGTATTTT. Translating gives CASSRDRTTDTQYF.